This T cell receptor (beta chain) was identified in a study of cytomegalovirus exposure and HLA in healthy donors. Points from the study as a whole: Relative to the 666-donor mean, N-insertions were reportedly fewer in an Asian-associated ancestry cluster in a later analysis. As immune exposure information, only CMV serostatus was available. Reports credit the classifier with highly specific, highly sensitive diagnosis of cytomegalovirus status.

This clone was recorded only once. The antigen is undetermined. V was pared by 1 base and J by 8 bases, with 6 bases between. The CDR3 runs to 12 residues. Germline assignment: CDR1 SGHRS and CDR2 YFSETQ. PCR used 60 Vbeta primers and 13 Jbeta primers. Assay: immunoSEQ multiplex PCR; the TCRdb copy retains only in-frame clones and omits some. The sample includes some 200,000 clones, roughly 78% of them seen just once. This chain connects TRBV5-1 to TRBJ2-2; D remains unclear. The clonotype originates from a girl between 5 and 17 years old in good health and CMV-seropositive. The sequenced material came from PBMCs. CDR3 in DNA: TGCGCCAGCAGCTTGAGCGTGGGGGAGCTGTTTTTT. This encodes CASSLSVGELFF.